Listed below are T cell receptor beta chains from one sample, sequenced in a study of T cells after yellow fever vaccination. A single record per CDR3 protein comes from TCRdb applying MiXCR to the 5' RACE reads. The sample contains 500,000 to 650,000 distinct CDR3 sequences, less than 20% of which appear only once. The source was PBMCs, collected 4 to 6 days after the first yellow fever vaccination. These receptors were collected from a man aged 18 to 30 who received the YFV17D yellow fever vaccine. The CDR3 runs from the conserved cysteine through the conserved F or W. A D gene is named only where the DNA matches it firmly. Clone size is stated in some rows and not others, as once, few, many or a class when expanded.

CDR3 DNA,CDR3 protein,V gene,J gene,D gene,clone size
TGTGCCAGCAGCACCGGGACAGGGGATTCCGGGGAGCTGTTTTTT,CASSTGTGDSGELFF,TRBV12-3/TRBV12-4,TRBJ2-2,TRBD1,few
TGCGCCAGCAGCTCAGGGGACCAACTAGCGGGGTTTCAAGAGACCCAGTACTTC,CASSSGDQLAGFQETQYF,TRBV5-1,TRBJ2-5,TRBD2,.
TGCAGTGCTAGAGACCCTGGTGGGGGGTATGGAGAGACCCAGTACTTC,CSARDPGGGYGETQYF,TRBV20-1,TRBJ2-5,.,few
TGTGCCAGCAGCCCCGGGACTAGCGGACTCAATGAGCAGTTCTTC,CASSPGTSGLNEQFF,TRBV7-8,TRBJ2-1,TRBD2,many
TGCAGTGCTACATCGAGGGAGTTCGGCGGGGAGCTGTTTTTT,CSATSREFGGELFF,TRBV20-1,TRBJ2-2,.,.
TGTGCCAGCAGCCCTGGGACTAGCGGGGGAGCCAGGGATGAGCAGTTCTTC,CASSPGTSGGARDEQFF,TRBV7-9,TRBJ2-1,TRBD2,few
TGCGCCAGCAGCCGCAAAACTAGTAGGTCCTACAATGAGCAGTTCTTC,CASSRKTSRSYNEQFF,TRBV4-3,TRBJ2-1,.,.
TGCGCCAGCAGTCTTGAACGACAGGGGTCCTTTGGAAACACCATATATTTT,CASSLERQGSFGNTIYF,TRBV4-3,TRBJ1-3,TRBD1,.
TGTGCCAGCACCTCGATTTGGGGGAGAGATTCACCCCTCCACTTT,CASTSIWGRDSPLHF,TRBV6-1,TRBJ1-6,.,.
TGCGCCAGCAGCCCTCTGGGTGTAAACACTGAAGCTTTCTTT,CASSPLGVNTEAFF,TRBV4-3,TRBJ1-1,.,.
TGTGCCAGCAGCTTAGCGGGACAGGGGCGGGCCTATGGCTACACCTTC,CASSLAGQGRAYGYTF,TRBV7-9,TRBJ1-2,TRBD1,.
TGCGCCAGCAGTGAGTCGACGGGGCAAGAGACCCAGTACTTC,CASSESTGQETQYF,TRBV10-1,TRBJ2-5,.,.
TGCGCCAGCAGCTTGGACCAAAACACAGATACGCAGTATTTT,CASSLDQNTDTQYF,TRBV5-1,TRBJ2-3,.,.
TGCAGCGTGCCCACAGGGCTTCATCAAGAGACCCAGTACTTC,CSVPTGLHQETQYF,TRBV29-1,TRBJ2-5,.,few
TGTGCCAGTAGTATAGCTACCGGGGAGCTGTTTTTT,CASSIATGELFF,TRBV19,TRBJ2-2,.,.
TGTGCCAGCAGCTCCTTACTAGTCAATGAGCAGTTCTTC,CASSSLLVNEQFF,TRBV13,TRBJ2-1,.,.
TGTGCCAGCAGCTTCGGACTAGCGGGGTCGGAAGAGACCCAGTACTTC,CASSFGLAGSEETQYF,TRBV5-4,TRBJ2-5,TRBD2,.
TGTGCCAGCAGTATGTTAGACAGGGCTGAAGCTTTCTTT,CASSMLDRAEAFF,TRBV28,TRBJ1-1,TRBD1,few
TGTGCCAGCTCAATACTACACCCCAGGGGCCAAGAGACCCAGTACTTC,CASSILHPRGQETQYF,TRBV18,TRBJ2-5,.,.